This T cell receptor beta chain was observed in a study of T cells after yellow fever vaccination (dated by TCRdb to about 2019). Broadly, across the study: The SMART-Seq v4 Ultra Low Input RNA kit was used to prepare libraries from fractions with low cell numbers. To follow T-cell clones before and after primary and booster YFV17D yellow fever vaccination, bulk TCR alpha and beta repertoires were sequenced over time. Two healthy male donors made up the cohort, one aged 18 to 29 years and the other aged 30 to 40 years. Bulk PBMC replicates and cell subsets were isolated from blood drawn at multiple timepoints before and after both primary and secondary immunization. The paper as a whole reports these results and caveats: The secondary T-cell response was weaker than the primary response but faster, peaking on day 5 instead of day 15. Computational filtering was needed because FACS-sorted repertoires could contain abundant contaminating clonotypes from the bulk population. A small share of clonotypes was detected in both CD4 and CD8 compartments, with the overlap likely arising from convergent recombination. Because the study included only a couple of donors, the extent to which the findings can be generalized is limited. After the booster, most of the clones that had expanded following primary vaccination were detected again (roughly 96% of CD4 and around nine tenths of CD8), which suggests that memory was broadly maintained.

CDR3 length: 14 amino acids, cysteine to phenylalanine. Only the CDR3 part of the read is kept: 42 bases, read in frame from the first base. CDR1 SQVTM and CDR2 ANQGSEA were looked up in the germline V gene. V is cut back by 4 bases and J by 5 bases, with 7 bases in the junction unmatched. This clonotype showed up many times. This clone's antigen is unknown. Qualities for individual bases were not recorded, and no much larger clone is one base off. Sequenced using an Illumina NovaSeq 6000. Synthesis of TCR cDNA relied on 5'RACE template switching, a step that introduced a universal primer site along with unique molecular identifiers. cDNA synthesis was primed from both the TCR alpha and TCR beta constant segments. Library amplification involved two PCR steps, and the second step added sample barcodes and sequencing adapters. Sequencing of the libraries was done on either Illumina HiSeq 2500 (2x100 bp) or NovaSeq (2x150 bp). As for how the authors treated the data: Reads were demultiplexed and collapsed into UMI consensus sequences with MIGEC, and V(D)J alignment was performed with MiXCR. Using edgeR on replicate PBMC samples, clonotypes were called vaccine-responding if FDR was below 0.01 and the log2 fold change was above 5 up to day 15. Bulk clonotypes were assigned CD4 or CD8 identity according to which sequenced CD4 or CD8 repertoire held them at higher abundance. TCRdb redid the processing of the public reads, applying fastp at Q25 and MiXCR, and retained in-frame beta chains. CDR3 protein duplicates are merged, each entry listing the most common genes and DNA. Clone size and V and J calls follow TCRdb, not the original study. The sample table contains 200,000 to 300,000 distinct CDR3 sequences; only one count was recorded for about 3.7% of them. Around a fifth of the sample is taken by the ten largest.

The label giving this sample's treatment or condition can be read as: live attenuated yellow fever vaccine strain. At each blood-draw timepoint, two biological replicates of bulk PBMCs were obtained. PBMCs were isolated from peripheral blood using a standard Ficoll-Paque protocol. TriZol was used to extract RNA from bulk PBMCs, CD4 and CD8 fractions, and dextramer-positive and dextramer-negative fractions. The sequence derives from a man younger than 30 who received the YFV17D yellow fever vaccine. The material sequenced was PBMCs, taken 15 days after the yellow fever booster vaccination. In this chain, TRBV29-1 is recombined with TRBJ2-1; TRBD2 aligns with 8 central bases. The nucleotide sequence reads as follows: TGCAGCGTTGCTTATAAGCGGGGGCACAATGAGCAGTTCTTC. Its protein product is CSVAYKRGHNEQFF.